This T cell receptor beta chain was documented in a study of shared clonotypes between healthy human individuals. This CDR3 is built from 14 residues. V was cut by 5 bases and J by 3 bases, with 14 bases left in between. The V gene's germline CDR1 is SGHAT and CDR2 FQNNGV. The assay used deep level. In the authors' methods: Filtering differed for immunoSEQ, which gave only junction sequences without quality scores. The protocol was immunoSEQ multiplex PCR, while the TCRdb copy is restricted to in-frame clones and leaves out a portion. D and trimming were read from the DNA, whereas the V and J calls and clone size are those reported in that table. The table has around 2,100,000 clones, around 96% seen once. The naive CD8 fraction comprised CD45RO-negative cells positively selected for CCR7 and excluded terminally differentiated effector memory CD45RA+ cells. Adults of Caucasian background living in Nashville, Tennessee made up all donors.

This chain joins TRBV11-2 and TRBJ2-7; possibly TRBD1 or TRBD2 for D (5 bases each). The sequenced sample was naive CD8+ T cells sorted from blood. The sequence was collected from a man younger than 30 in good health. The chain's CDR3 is CASSAAGAVYEQYF. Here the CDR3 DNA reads TGTGCCAGCAGCGCGGCCGGGGCCGTCTACGAGCAGTACTTC. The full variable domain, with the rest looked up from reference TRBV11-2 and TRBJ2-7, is EAGVAQSPRYKIIEKRQSVAFWCNPISGHATLYWYQQILGQGPKLLIQFQNNGVVDDSQLPKDRFSAERLKGVDSTLKIQPAKLEDSAVYLCASSAAGAVYEQYFGPGTRLTVT.